This is a list of T cell receptor beta chains from one sample in a study of graft-versus-host responses after intestinal transplantation. The method was immunoSEQ multiplex PCR; TCRdb's version includes in-frame clones alone and lacks a portion of them. The table shows approximately 38,000 clones, with 75% to 90% occurring only once. Source: PBMCs, taken roughly 1,000 days after transplant. These receptors were collected from a human patient who received an intestinal transplant, so some T cells may come from the graft donor. Both conserved end residues are part of each CDR3. D genes are given only for firm matches. Where a row states a size, it is once, few, many or the class of an expanded clone; other rows omit it.

clone size: -; D gene: -; V gene: TRBV19; J gene: TRBJ2-7; CDR3 protein: CASSIRGTDEQYF; CDR3 DNA: TGTGCCAGTAGTATTAGAGGGACGGACGAGCAGTACTTC
clone size: -; D gene: -; V gene: TRBV7-9; J gene: TRBJ1-3; CDR3 protein: CASSTFVPGNTIYF; CDR3 DNA: TGTGCCAGCAGCACCTTCGTACCCGGAAACACCATATATTTT
clone size: -; D gene: TRBD1; V gene: TRBV7-8; J gene: TRBJ2-6; CDR3 protein: CASNRQGSGANVLTF; CDR3 DNA: TGTGCCAGCAACAGACAGGGGAGTGGGGCCAACGTCCTGACTTTC
clone size: -; D gene: -; V gene: TRBV19; J gene: TRBJ1-3; CDR3 protein: CASSMVSPRGGNTIYF; CDR3 DNA: TGTGCCAGTAGTATGGTCAGCCCCCGCGGAGGAAACACCATATATTTT
clone size: -; D gene: TRBD2; V gene: TRBV9; J gene: TRBJ2-7; CDR3 protein: CASSVTPASGPYEQYF; CDR3 DNA: TGTGCCAGCAGCGTAACTCCGGCTAGCGGGCCCTACGAGCAGTACTTC
clone size: once; D gene: TRBD2; V gene: TRBV27; J gene: TRBJ2-7; CDR3 protein: CASSLRSGGAYEQYF; CDR3 DNA: TGTGCCAGCAGTTTACGGAGCGGGGGGGCCTACGAGCAGTACTTC
clone size: medium-sized; D gene: -; V gene: TRBV4-2; J gene: TRBJ2-7; CDR3 protein: CASSFRLDQPYEQYF; CDR3 DNA: TGTGCCAGCAGCTTTCGACTAGATCAACCCTACGAGCAGTACTTC
clone size: few; D gene: -; V gene: TRBV7-7; J gene: TRBJ2-1; CDR3 protein: CASSSGRLVSYNEQFF; CDR3 DNA: TGTGCTAGCAGCTCAGGGAGGCTCGTCTCCTACAATGAGCAGTTCTTC
clone size: -; D gene: -; V gene: TRBV19; J gene: TRBJ1-2; CDR3 protein: CASNPGPYPNYGYTF; CDR3 DNA: TGTGCCAGTAATCCAGGACCCTACCCAAACTATGGCTACACCTTC
clone size: -; D gene: -; V gene: TRBV28; J gene: TRBJ1-6; CDR3 protein: CASRRTHSSPLHF; CDR3 DNA: TGTGCCAGCAGACGGACACATAGTTCACCCCTCCACTTT
clone size: once; D gene: TRBD1; V gene: TRBV2; J gene: TRBJ2-6; CDR3 protein: CASNRDRGVSGANVLTF; CDR3 DNA: TGTGCCAGCAACCGGGACAGAGGCGTTTCTGGGGCCAACGTCCTGACTTTC
clone size: -; D gene: -; V gene: TRBV15; J gene: TRBJ2-7; CDR3 protein: CATSITAWGRSYEQYF; CDR3 DNA: TGTGCCACCAGCATCACGGCATGGGGCCGATCCTACGAGCAGTACTTC
clone size: -; D gene: -; V gene: TRBV19; J gene: TRBJ1-5; CDR3 protein: CASSNVPDSNQPQHF; CDR3 DNA: TGTGCCAGTAGTAACGTACCGGATAGCAATCAGCCCCAGCATTTT
clone size: -; D gene: TRBD1; V gene: TRBV30; J gene: TRBJ2-1; CDR3 protein: CALDRGSVDEQFF; CDR3 DNA: TGTGCCTTAGACAGGGGGTCTGTCGATGAGCAGTTCTTC
clone size: once; D gene: TRBD1; V gene: TRBV19; J gene: TRBJ2-5; CDR3 protein: CASSPGTGGHVETQYF; CDR3 DNA: TGTGCCAGTAGCCCTGGGACAGGGGGGCACGTAGAGACCCAGTACTTC
clone size: -; D gene: TRBD2; V gene: TRBV5-1; J gene: TRBJ2-5; CDR3 protein: CASSPGAAGVQETQYF; CDR3 DNA: TGCGCCAGCAGCCCCGGGGCTGCGGGGGTCCAAGAGACCCAGTACTTC
clone size: -; D gene: -; V gene: TRBV28; J gene: TRBJ2-7; CDR3 protein: CASSISYYEQYF; CDR3 DNA: TGTGCCAGCAGTATATCCTACTACGAGCAGTACTTC
clone size: once; D gene: TRBD2; V gene: TRBV11-2; J gene: TRBJ2-5; CDR3 protein: CASSLEAGVNQETQYF; CDR3 DNA: TGTGCCAGCAGCTTAGAAGCGGGAGTAAACCAAGAGACCCAGTACTTC
clone size: -; D gene: -; V gene: TRBV28; J gene: TRBJ1-1; CDR3 protein: CASFEGDMNTEAFF; CDR3 DNA: TGTGCCAGCTTCGAGGGGGATATGAACACTGAAGCTTTCTTT
clone size: -; D gene: -; V gene: TRBV7-6; J gene: TRBJ2-7; CDR3 protein: CASSFRRANPLNSYEQYF; CDR3 DNA: TGTGCCAGCAGCTTCCGGCGGGCCAACCCTCTGAACTCCTACGAGCAGTACTTC
clone size: -; D gene: TRBD2; V gene: TRBV7-2; J gene: TRBJ2-4; CDR3 protein: CASSSKREAKNIQYF; CDR3 DNA: TGTGCCAGCAGCTCTAAGCGGGAGGCCAAAAACATTCAGTACTTC
clone size: -; D gene: -; V gene: TRBV29-1; J gene: TRBJ1-1; CDR3 protein: CSVAGAGDTEAFF; CDR3 DNA: TGCAGCGTTGCGGGGGCGGGGGACACTGAAGCTTTCTTT
clone size: -; D gene: TRBD1; V gene: TRBV28; J gene: TRBJ2-7; CDR3 protein: CASSYIPGQGFYEQYF; CDR3 DNA: TGTGCCAGCAGTTACATTCCGGGACAGGGGTTTTACGAGCAGTACTTC
clone size: -; D gene: TRBD2; V gene: TRBV27; J gene: TRBJ2-1; CDR3 protein: CASISLAGVRNEQFF; CDR3 DNA: TGTGCCAGCATTTCACTAGCGGGAGTACGGAATGAGCAATTCTTC
clone size: -; D gene: TRBD1; V gene: TRBV5-6; J gene: TRBJ2-1; CDR3 protein: CASSLRQGADSYNEQFF; CDR3 DNA: TGTGCCAGCAGCCTCCGACAGGGGGCAGACTCCTACAATGAGCAGTTCTTC
clone size: -; D gene: TRBD2; V gene: TRBV10-3; J gene: TRBJ2-7; CDR3 protein: CAISVGGAYEQYF; CDR3 DNA: TGTGCCATCAGTGTCGGGGGGGCCTACGAGCAGTACTTC
clone size: -; D gene: -; V gene: TRBV5-1; J gene: TRBJ1-2; CDR3 protein: CASSPGPGESYTF; CDR3 DNA: TGCGCCAGCAGCCCCGGGCCAGGCGAGAGCTACACCTTC
clone size: -; D gene: -; V gene: TRBV7-2; J gene: TRBJ2-7; CDR3 protein: CASSLMASFKEQYF; CDR3 DNA: TGTGCCAGCAGCTTAATGGCTAGCTTCAAAGAGCAGTACTTC
clone size: -; D gene: TRBD2; V gene: TRBV5-6; J gene: TRBJ2-1; CDR3 protein: CASSPPGLAGQSEQFF; CDR3 DNA: TGTGCCAGCAGTCCCCCGGGACTAGCGGGACAGAGTGAGCAGTTCTTC
clone size: few; D gene: TRBD2; V gene: TRBV19; J gene: TRBJ2-1; CDR3 protein: CASSASGEYNEQFF; CDR3 DNA: TGTGCCAGTTCTGCAAGCGGGGAATACAATGAGCAGTTCTTC
clone size: once; D gene: -; V gene: TRBV5-4; J gene: TRBJ2-1; CDR3 protein: CASSRDSSLHEQFF; CDR3 DNA: TGTGCCAGCAGCAGGGACTCGAGCCTCCATGAGCAGTTCTTC
clone size: few; D gene: -; V gene: TRBV7-9; J gene: TRBJ2-2; CDR3 protein: CASSLALGELFF; CDR3 DNA: TGTGCCAGCAGCTTAGCCCTAGGGGAGCTGTTTTTT
clone size: few; D gene: -; V gene: TRBV2; J gene: TRBJ1-1; CDR3 protein: CASSFETEAFF; CDR3 DNA: TGTGCCAGCAGTTTTGAGACTGAAGCTTTCTTT
clone size: few; D gene: TRBD2; V gene: TRBV28; J gene: TRBJ2-7; CDR3 protein: CASRGAGVIYEQYF; CDR3 DNA: TGTGCCAGCAGGGGAGCGGGGGTGATATACGAGCAGTACTTC
clone size: few; D gene: TRBD1; V gene: TRBV9; J gene: TRBJ2-3; CDR3 protein: CASSVAGTGGTDTQYF; CDR3 DNA: TGTGCCAGCAGCGTAGCGGGGACAGGGGGCACAGATACGCAGTATTTT
clone size: -; D gene: TRBD1; V gene: TRBV29-1; J gene: TRBJ1-2; CDR3 protein: CSAVGQSKSNYGYTF; CDR3 DNA: TGCAGCGCGGTGGGACAGTCTAAATCTAACTATGGCTACACCTTC